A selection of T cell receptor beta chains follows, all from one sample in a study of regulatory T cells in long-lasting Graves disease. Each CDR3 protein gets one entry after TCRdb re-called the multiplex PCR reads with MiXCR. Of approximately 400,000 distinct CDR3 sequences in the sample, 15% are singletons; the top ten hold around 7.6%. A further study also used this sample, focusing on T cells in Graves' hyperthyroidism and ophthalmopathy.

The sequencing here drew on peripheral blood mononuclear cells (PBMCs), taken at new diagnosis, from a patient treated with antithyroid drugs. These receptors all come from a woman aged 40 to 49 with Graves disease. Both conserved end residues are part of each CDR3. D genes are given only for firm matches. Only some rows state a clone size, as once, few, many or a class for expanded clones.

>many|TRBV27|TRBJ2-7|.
TGTGCCAGCAGTTTGGTGGGCCGAGGGTTC
CASSLVGRGF
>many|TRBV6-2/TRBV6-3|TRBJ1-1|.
TGTGCCAGCAGTTACTCACCAGAAGACACTGAAGCTTTCTTT
CASSYSPEDTEAFF
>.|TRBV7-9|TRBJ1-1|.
TGTGCCAGCAGCCCGACCGCCCCCGACACTGAAGCTTTCTTT
CASSPTAPDTEAFF
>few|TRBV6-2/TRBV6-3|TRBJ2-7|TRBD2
TGTGCCAGCAGTCCGGGACTAGCGGTTAACGAGCAGTACTTC
CASSPGLAVNEQYF
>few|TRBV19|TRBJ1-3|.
TGTGCCAGTAGTATAGGGGGGCTCAGGAGGTCCCGCTCTGGAAACACCATATATTTT
CASSIGGLRRSRSGNTIYF
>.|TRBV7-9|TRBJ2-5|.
TGTGCCAGCAGCTTAGCGCTGGGGGGTGACTCTTTAAATGAGCACTTCTTC
CASSLALGGDSLNEHFF
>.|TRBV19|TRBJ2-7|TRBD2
TGTGCCAGTAGTATAGATCCCTTGGGTAGCGGGAGTGTTGACGAGCAGTACTTC
CASSIDPLGSGSVDEQYF
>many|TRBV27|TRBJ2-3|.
TGTGCCAGCAGTTTGTTAGCGGAAAGCACAGATACGCAGTATTTT
CASSLLAESTDTQYF
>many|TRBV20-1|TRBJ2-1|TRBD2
TGCAGTGCTAGGACTAGCGGGAGGGACAATGAGCAGTTCTTC
CSARTSGRDNEQFF
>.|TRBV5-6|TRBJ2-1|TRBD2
TGTGCCAGCAGCTCCTCGACTAGCGGGAAGGGGTATGAGCAGTTCTTC
CASSSSTSGKGYEQFF
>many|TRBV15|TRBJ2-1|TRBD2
TGTGCCACCAGCAGAGATTATCGGGGTAGCGGGAGTTGGCGGCAGTTCTTC
CATSRDYRGSGSWRQFF
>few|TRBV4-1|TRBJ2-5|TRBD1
TGCGCCAGCAGCTCACTCCCCGGACAGGGCCGGGGGACCCAGTACTTC
CASSSLPGQGRGTQYF
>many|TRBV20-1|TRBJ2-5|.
TGCAGTGCTATAGGATCTCAAGAGACCCAGTACTTC
CSAIGSQETQYF
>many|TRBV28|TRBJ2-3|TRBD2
TGTGCCAGCAGATTAGCGGGAGGGGCAGAAGATACGCAGTATTTT
CASRLAGGAEDTQYF
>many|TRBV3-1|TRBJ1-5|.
TGTGCCAGCAGCCAAGAGGGACAGCCCCAGCATTTT
CASSQEGQPQHF
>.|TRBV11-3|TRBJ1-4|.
TGTGCCAGCAGCTTAGATGGACCCTCCCTTAATGAAAAACTGTTTTTT
CASSLDGPSLNEKLFF
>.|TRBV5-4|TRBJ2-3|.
TGTGCCAGCAGCTACTCACCCCAGGAAGATACGCAGTATTTT
CASSYSPQEDTQYF
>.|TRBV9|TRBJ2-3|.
TGTGCCAGCAGCGTAGGTGAGGAGGCTGGGACATGGAAGACAGATACGCAGTATTTT
CASSVGEEAGTWKTDTQYF
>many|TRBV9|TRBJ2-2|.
TGTGCCAGCAGTGGGCGGGGACGTACAAACACCGGGGAGCTGTTTTTT
CASSGRGRTNTGELFF
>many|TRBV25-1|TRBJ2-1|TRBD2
TGTGCCAGCAGTGCCCGAAAAGGGCGGGAGGGCCAGGATGAGCAGTTCTTC
CASSARKGREGQDEQFF
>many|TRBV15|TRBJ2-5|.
TGTGCCACCAGCAGAGAGGCAATCCAAGAGACCCAGTACTTC
CATSREAIQETQYF
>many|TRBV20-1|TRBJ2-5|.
TGCAGTGCTAGCGGGAGCGGTCAAGAGACCCAGTACTTC
CSASGSGQETQYF
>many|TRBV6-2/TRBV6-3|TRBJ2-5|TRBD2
TGTGCCAGCAGTTACTCCGGACTAGCGGGCGTCCAAGAGACCCAGTACTTC
CASSYSGLAGVQETQYF
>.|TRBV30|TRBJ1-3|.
TGTGCCTGGAAAGGACGCCTAACTCTGGGAAACACCATATATTTT
CAWKGRLTLGNTIYF
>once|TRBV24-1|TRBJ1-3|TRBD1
TGTGCCACCAGTGATTTGTTTCAGGGGGGTCTCGAAACTGGAAACACCATATATTTT
CATSDLFQGGLETGNTIYF
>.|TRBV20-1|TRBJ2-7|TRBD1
TGCAGTGCTACCGGAACAGGGGCTAGCTCCTACGAGCAGTACTTC
CSATGTGASSYEQYF
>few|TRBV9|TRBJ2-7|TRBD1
TGTGCCAGCAGCGGTGCTGGTCAGGGGGTCTACGAGCAGTACTTC
CASSGAGQGVYEQYF
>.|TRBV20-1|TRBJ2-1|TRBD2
TGCAGTGCTAGAGTGGGACTAGCGGACCTCAATGAGCAGTTCTTC
CSARVGLADLNEQFF
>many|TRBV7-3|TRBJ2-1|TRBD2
TGTGCCAGCAGTCGGGCGGGAGGGCCGGAAGGTGAGCAGTTCTTC
CASSRAGGPEGEQFF
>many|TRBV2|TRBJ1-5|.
TGTGCCAGCAGCACCCGGGGGGCGGGTCAGCCCCAGCATTTT
CASSTRGAGQPQHF
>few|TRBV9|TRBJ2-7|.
TGTGCCAGCAGCGTAGAGGTCGAGCAGTACTTC
CASSVEVEQYF
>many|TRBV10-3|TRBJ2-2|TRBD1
TGTGCCATCAACCCGGGACAGGACACCGGGGAGCTGTTTTTT
CAINPGQDTGELFF
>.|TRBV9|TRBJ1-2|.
TGTGCCAGCAGAGATTTGGACATACATGGCTACACCTTC
CASRDLDIHGYTF
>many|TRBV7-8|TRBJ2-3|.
TGTGCCAGCAGCAAAAACACAGATACGCAGTATTTT
CASSKNTDTQYF
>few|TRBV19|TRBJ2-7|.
TGTGCCAGTAGTATTTGGCACTCCTACGAGCAGTACTTC
CASSIWHSYEQYF
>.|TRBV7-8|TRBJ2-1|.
TGTGCCAGCAGCTTGTTTGGAGGGGGGGATGAGCAGTTCTTC
CASSLFGGGDEQFF
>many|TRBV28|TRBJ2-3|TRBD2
TGTGCCAGCAGCCCGGGGACGGGAGGGCCCGATACAGATACGCAGTATTTT
CASSPGTGGPDTDTQYF
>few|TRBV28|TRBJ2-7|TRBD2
TGTGCCAGCAGTCCTGGGACTAGCGAGTTCTCCTACGAGCAGTACTTC
CASSPGTSEFSYEQYF
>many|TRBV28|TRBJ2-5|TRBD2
TGTGCCAGCAGTTTATCGCTGGGAGGGAGAGAGACCCAGTACTTC
CASSLSLGGRETQYF
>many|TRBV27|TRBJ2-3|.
TGTGCCAGCAGCCCCGATCGGTCTGATACGCAGTATTTT
CASSPDRSDTQYF
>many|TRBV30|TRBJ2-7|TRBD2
TGTGCCTGGAGTTCGGGACTAGCGGGCGACGAGCAGTACTTC
CAWSSGLAGDEQYF
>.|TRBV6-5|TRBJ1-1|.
TGTGCCAGCAGTTACTCCCGCAATACTGAAGCTTTCTTT
CASSYSRNTEAFF
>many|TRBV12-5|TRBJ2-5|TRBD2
TGTGCTAGTGGTTTGGTAGCCACTCCGGGACTAGGAAGCGGGACCCAGTACTTC
CASGLVATPGLGSGTQYF
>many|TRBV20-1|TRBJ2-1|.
TGCAGTGCTAGGGAGTTGCGAGGAGGGCCCTACAATGAGCAGTTCTTC
CSARELRGGPYNEQFF
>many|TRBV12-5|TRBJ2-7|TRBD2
TGTGCTAGTGGTCCGACTAGCGCCTGGGGGGAGCAGTACTTC
CASGPTSAWGEQYF
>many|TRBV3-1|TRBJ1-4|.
TGTGCCAGCAGCCTCCAGAATAATGAAAAACTGTTTTTT
CASSLQNNEKLFF
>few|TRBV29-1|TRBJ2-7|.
TGCAGCGTAGCGACTAGGGGGTTTCACTACGAGCAGTACTTC
CSVATRGFHYEQYF
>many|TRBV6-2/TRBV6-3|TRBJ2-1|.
TGTGCCAGCAGTGAGGGGAAACGGCAGTTCTTC
CASSEGKRQFF
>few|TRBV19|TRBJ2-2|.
TGTGCCAGTAGTCCGGGACGGAACACCGGGGAGCTGTTTTTT
CASSPGRNTGELFF
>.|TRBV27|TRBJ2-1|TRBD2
TGTGCCAGCAGTTCGACTAGCGGGGGGGGCTACAATGAGCAGTTCTTC
CASSSTSGGGYNEQFF
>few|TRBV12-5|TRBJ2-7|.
TGTGCTAGTGGTCCCGATGTGAAGGGAGCCGAGCAGTACTTC
CASGPDVKGAEQYF
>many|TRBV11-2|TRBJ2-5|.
TGTGCCAGCAGCTTATCCGGGCGCCAAGAGACCCAGTACTTC
CASSLSGRQETQYF
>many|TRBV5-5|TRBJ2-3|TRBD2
TGTGCCAGCAGCTTGCGGACCTCTAGCGGGAAATCAGATACGCAGTATTTT
CASSLRTSSGKSDTQYF
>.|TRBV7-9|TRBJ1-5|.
TGTGCCAGCAGCTTAGATCCACGTCAGCCCCAGCATTTT
CASSLDPRQPQHF
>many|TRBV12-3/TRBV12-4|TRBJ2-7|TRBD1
TGTGCCAGCAGTCCCCACTCCGGGACAGTCATCTACGAGCAGTACTTC
CASSPHSGTVIYEQYF
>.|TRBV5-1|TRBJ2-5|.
TGCGCCAGCTACAGGCGTCGGGAGACCCAGTACTTC
CASYRRRETQYF